Detailed here is one TCR beta chain. This CDR3 has 15 amino acids. Trimming stripped 4 bases from V and 3 bases from J, with 13 bases between. The V gene's germline CDR1 is KGHDR and CDR2 SFDVKD. Some clones are missing from TCRdb's copy, which holds only in-frame ones; the method was immunoSEQ multiplex PCR. The sample lists roughly 200,000 clones, around 86% occurring once. This entry comes from a study of blood T cell repertoires in COVID-19. Study in general: COVID-19 samples collected from the United States, Italy and Spain covered acute and convalescent phases. T cells, B-cell-depleted T cells, or PBMCs provided the cDNA or gDNA that served as material.

The TCR originated in a man aged 60 to 69 with acute or convalescent COVID-19. The specimen was peripheral blood. This rearrangement joins TRBV24-1 to TRBJ2-3, with D possibly being TRBD1 (6 bases). CDR3 sequence (DNA): TGTGCCACCAGTGACCCCAGGACAGCAACAGATACGCAGTATTTT. It is translated as CATSDPRTATDTQYF.